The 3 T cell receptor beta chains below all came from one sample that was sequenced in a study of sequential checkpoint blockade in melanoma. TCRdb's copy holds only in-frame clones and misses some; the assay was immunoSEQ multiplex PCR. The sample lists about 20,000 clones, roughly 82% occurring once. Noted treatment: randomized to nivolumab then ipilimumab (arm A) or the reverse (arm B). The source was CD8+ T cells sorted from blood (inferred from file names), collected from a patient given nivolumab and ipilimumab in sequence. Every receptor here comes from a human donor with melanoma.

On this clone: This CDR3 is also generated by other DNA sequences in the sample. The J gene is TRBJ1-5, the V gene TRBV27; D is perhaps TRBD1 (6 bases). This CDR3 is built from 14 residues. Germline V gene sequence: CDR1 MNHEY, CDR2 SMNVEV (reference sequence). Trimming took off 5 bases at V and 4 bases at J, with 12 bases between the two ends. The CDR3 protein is CASSATGLNQPQHF. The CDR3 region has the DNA TGTGCCAGCAGTGCGACAGGACTTAATCAGCCCCAGCATTTT.

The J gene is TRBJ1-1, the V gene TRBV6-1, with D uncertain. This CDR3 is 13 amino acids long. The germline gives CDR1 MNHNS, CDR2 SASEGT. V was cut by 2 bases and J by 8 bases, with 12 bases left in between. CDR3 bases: TGTGCCAGCAGTGAAAGCGGTTATTTCGAAGCTTTCTTT. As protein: CASSESGYFEAFF.

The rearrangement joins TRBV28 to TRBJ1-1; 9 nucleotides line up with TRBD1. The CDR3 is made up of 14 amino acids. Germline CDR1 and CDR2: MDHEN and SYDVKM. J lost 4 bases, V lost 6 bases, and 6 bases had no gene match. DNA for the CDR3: TGTGCCAGCAGAACAGGGGGCCTCGGCACTGAAGCTTTCTTT. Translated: CASRTGGLGTEAFF.